The T cell receptor beta chain under discussion was sequenced for a study of blood T cells in healthy people across ages. A J-beta primer mix and a sample-barcoded 5' primer were used in a second PCR of about 7 to 12 cycles. One entry per CDR3 protein results from TCRdb running MiXCR on the 5' RACE reads. The sample holds approximately 680,000 distinct CDR3 sequences; 32% are singletons and the top ten take approximately 15%. Points from the study as a whole: Fewer expanded clones and more diversity marked long-lived versus aged donors.

This clonotype was recorded at least ten times. Its target is unknown. This CDR3 has 17 residues. Germline-derived CDR1 and CDR2 are SGHRS and YFSETQ. V was clipped by 0 bases and J by 2 bases; unmatched bases: 7. The clonotype comes from a woman older than 75 in good health. This chain connects TRBV5-1 to TRBJ2-5, with 10 bases fitting TRBD2. The sequencing input was blood. CDR3 DNA sequence: TGCGCCAGCAGCTTGGGTCCTAGCGGGGGACTGCAAGAGACCCAGTACTTC. Translating it yields CASSLGPSGGLQETQYF.